The 20 T cell receptor beta chains listed next were all sequenced from one sample in a study of OX40 agonist ivuxolimab in advanced cancers. The repertoire was sequenced with immunoSEQ multiplex PCR; TCRdb's copy has only in-frame clones and lacks some. The sample has 75,000 to 95,000 clones, around 90% seen once. This material consisted of CD4+ or CD8+ T cells sorted from blood, taken in a trial of the OX40 agonist ivuxolimab. The receptors derive from an adult with an advanced solid tumor such as melanoma, head and neck, liver or kidney cancer.

This clone showed up just once. The chain carries TRBV12-5 and TRBJ2-5; D remains unclear. Germline V gene sequence: CDR1 LGHNT, CDR2 FRNRAP. Trimming took off 5 bases at V and 4 bases at J, with 11 bases between the two ends. This CDR3 region has 13 residues. CDR3 DNA: TGTGCTAGTGGTCCCCCAGCAGCAGAGACCCAGTACTTC. Amino acids: CASGPPAAETQYF.

The chain recombines TRBV18 with TRBJ2-7; no reliable D call. V lost 3 bases to trimming and J lost 3 bases, with 9 bases between them. CDR3 length equals 13 residues. Looked up from germline, CDR1 is KGHSH and CDR2 is LQKENI. CDR3 region: CASSPYNIYEQYF. Here the CDR3 DNA reads TGTGCCAGCTCACCTTATAATATCTACGAGCAGTACTTC. The full variable domain, with the rest looked up from reference TRBV18 and TRBJ2-7, is NAGVMQNPRHLVRRRGQEARLRCSPMKGHSHVYWYRQLPEEGLKFMVYLQKENIIDESGMPKERFSAEFPKEGPSILRIQQVVRGDSAAYFCASSPYNIYEQYFGPGTRLTVT.

This clone was seen a few times. The V call is TRBV7-3, the J call TRBJ2-3; 9 bases are shared with TRBD2. V dropped 2 bases and J dropped 2; count of bases not matched to a gene: 8. The germline CDR1 and CDR2 sequences are SGHTA and FQGTGA. This CDR3 has 17 amino acids. In DNA form, the CDR3 reads TGTGCCAGCAGCTTACGTCTGGCGGGGGGGCCCACAGATACGCAGTATTTT. It codes for CASSLRLAGGPTDTQYF.

The chain is built from TRBV18 and TRBJ2-3, with TRBD2 identical over 11 bases. With 3 bases clipped from V and 6 bases from J, the junction kept 8 bases outside the gene matches. The CDR3 loop spans 16 amino acids. Germline CDR1 is KGHSH and CDR2 is LQKENI. As DNA, the CDR3 is TGTGCCAGCTCACCTAATAGCGGGGGGGCCTCGGATACGCAGTATTTT. This translates into CASSPNSGGASDTQYF.

The chain links TRBV29-1 to TRBJ1-4; 11 positions agree with TRBD1. Germline-derived CDR1 and CDR2 are SQVTM and ANQGSEA. Trimming took 3 bases from V and 8 from J; bases not matched to a gene: 5. This CDR3 is 14 amino acids long. For the CDR3, the DNA is TGCAGCGTTGATAAGGGGACAGGGGGGGAAAAACTGTTTTTT. Translating it yields CSVDKGTGGEKLFF.

The genes are TRBV5-1 and TRBJ2-6; D unclear. The CDR3 sequence is 15 residues long. The ends were cut back, 7 bases at V and 0 bases at J, with 11 bases in the middle. CDR1 and CDR2 (germline): SGHRS, YFSETQ. CDR3 sequence: CASRLQVSGANVLTF. The CDR3, as DNA: TGCGCCAGCCGACTCCAGGTCTCTGGGGCCAACGTCCTGACTTTC.

This rearrangement joins TRBV7-8 to TRBJ1-1; a weak D match, TRBD1 (5 bases). Germline CDR1 reads SGHVS; CDR2 reads FQNEAQ. The V and J ends lost 5 bases and 0 bases respectively, with 10 bases between them. This CDR3 has 14 residues. CDR3 nucleotide sequence: TGTGCCAGCAGCGCACGGGGGATGAACACTGAAGCTTTCTTT. It encodes CASSARGMNTEAFF.

The gene calls are TRBV4-2 and TRBJ2-5, with D tentatively TRBD2 (6 bases). V was cut by 1 base and J by 2 bases, with 8 bases left in between. The CDR3 loop spans 14 amino acids. Germline V gene lookup returns CDR1 LGHNA and CDR2 YNFKEQ. CDR3 DNA: TGTGCCAGCAGCCAAGCGGGGGAGCAAGAGACCCAGTACTTC. Translation gives CASSQAGEQETQYF.

The chain couples TRBV6-6 to TRBJ2-2, with no clear D. With 0 bases removed from V and 0 bases from J, the gap between germline ends came to 5 bases. Germline V gene sequence: CDR1 MNHNY, CDR2 SVGAGI (reference sequence). The CDR3 is made up of 15 amino acids. The CDR3 is CASSYSFPNTGELFF. The CDR3 coding sequence is TGTGCCAGCAGTTACTCTTTTCCGAACACCGGGGAGCTGTTTTTT.

The chain combines TRBV11-2 with TRBJ2-7; D gene ambiguous. Germline CDR1 and CDR2: SGHAT and FQNNGV. The CDR3 totals 16 residues. Trimming left V 1 base short and J 6 bases short, with 19 bases between. The CDR3 DNA reads as TGTGCCAGCAGCTTAGGGGTTAGCCTGCACTCTCTCGAGCAGTACTTC. It encodes CASSLGVSLHSLEQYF.

The rearrangement uses TRBV10-3 and TRBJ2-2; TRBD2 is a possible D gene (5 bases). Per the germline V gene, CDR1 is ENHRY and CDR2 is SYGVKD. The CDR3 runs 15 residues. The V end was cut by 7 bases, the J end by 5 bases, with 17 bases between. The CDR3 DNA sequence: TGTGCCATCAACGAGGGTCTAGCTGATACCGGGGAGCTGTTTTTT. Protein sequence: CAINEGLADTGELFF.

The CDR3 loop reads CASSQESGTGRETEAFF. The CDR3 DNA is TGTGCCAGCAGCCAAGAGTCAGGGACAGGGCGGGAAACTGAAGCTTTCTTT. V gene TRBV4-2 combines with J gene TRBJ1-1, with 9 bases identical to TRBD1. Germline lookup yields CDR1 LGHNA and CDR2 YNFKEQ. The CDR3 length is 17 residues. With V trimmed by 0 bases and J by 5 bases, 10 bases remained unmatched.

CDR3 nucleotides: TGTGCCAGTAATACAGGGTCTCGTGGAAACACCATATATTTT. As protein: CASNTGSRGNTIYF. The chain employs TRBV28 and TRBJ1-3, with a tentative D call TRBD1 (6 bases). V was trimmed by 9 bases and J by 3 bases, leaving 15 bases between them. The CDR3 consists of 14 residues. CDR1 is MDHEN and CDR2 is SYDVKM in the germline V gene.

This clone is a singleton in its sample. The rearrangement joins TRBV7-9 to TRBJ2-5; TRBD2 is a possible D gene (6 bases). This CDR3 contains 14 residues. Germline CDR1 and CDR2: SEHNR and FQNEAQ (reference sequence). V was cut by 3 bases and J by 5 bases, with 13 bases left in between. The CDR3, as DNA: TGTGCCAGCAGCTTCTGGGGGGTTCGGGAGACCCAGTACTTC. Translation: CASSFWGVRETQYF.

This clone has only one observation. An end of the junction does not agree with germline; a read error may underlie this. J is TRBJ1-2 and V is TRBV6-5; 7 bases line up with TRBD1. CDR3 length equals 15 residues. In germline, CDR1 is MNHEY, CDR2 SVGAGI. The CDR3 here is CASRYSHRGDYGYTF. The CDR3 nucleotides read TGTGCCAGCAGATACTCCCACAGGGGTGACTATGGCTACACCTTC.

In its sample, this clone was seen a few times. The CDR3 sequence: CASSLEGASTGELFF. The DNA for the CDR3 is TGCGCCAGCAGCTTGGAGGGGGCAAGCACCGGGGAGCTGTTTTTT. This chain links TRBV5-1 with TRBJ2-2; 7 bases are a match to TRBD1. This CDR3 is 15 amino acids long. Germline loops: CDR1 SGHRS, CDR2 YFSETQ. Losses at the gene ends were 0 bases for V and 4 bases for J; bases not matched to a gene: 3.

This sequence joins TRBV28 and TRBJ1-1; 10 nucleotides align to TRBD1. V shed 0 bases and J 7 bases; nucleotides not matched to a gene: 2. Germline V lookup: CDR1 MDHEN, CDR2 SYDVKM. There are 14 residues in the CDR3. The CDR3 protein is CASSLWGTGDEAFF. In DNA form, the CDR3 reads TGTGCCAGCAGTTTATGGGGGACAGGGGATGAAGCTTTCTTT. Full variable domain (remainder filled in from reference TRBV28 and TRBJ1-1): DVKVTQSSRYLVKRTGEKVFLECVQDMDHENMFWYRQDPGLGLRLIYFSYDVKMKEKGDIPEGYSVSREKKERFSLILESASTNQTSMYLCASSLWGTGDEAFFGQGTRLTVV.

This chain uses TRBV7-2 with TRBJ2-1; the match to TRBD1 covers 9 bases. CDR1 is SGHTA, CDR2 FQGNSA, per germline. V lost 4 bases and J lost 4; bases outside the gene matches: 5. CDR3 length equals 15 residues. The CDR3 region has the DNA TGTGCCAGCAGCTCAGACAGGGGGGCGTACAATGAGCAGTTCTTC. Protein: CASSSDRGAYNEQFF.

The chain recombines TRBV4-3 with TRBJ1-5, with D possibly being TRBD1 (6 bases). Trimming shortened V by 3 bases and J by 7 bases, and 10 bases separated the two germline ends. Looked up from germline, CDR1 is LGHNA and CDR2 is YSLEER. The CDR3 contains 13 residues. CDR3: CASSQVQGQPQHF. Written as DNA, the CDR3 is TGCGCCAGCAGCCAGGTTCAGGGGCAGCCCCAGCATTTT.

DNA of the CDR3: TGTGCCAGCAGCCTGACCCTCTGGACAGATAATTCACCCCTCCACTTT. Amino acid sequence: CASSLTLWTDNSPLHF. The chain recombines TRBV4-2 with TRBJ1-6, with D perhaps TRBD1 (6 bases). This CDR3 contains 16 residues. Per germline, CDR1 LGHNA and CDR2 YNFKEQ. The V end was cut by 4 bases, the J end by 5 bases, with 15 bases between.